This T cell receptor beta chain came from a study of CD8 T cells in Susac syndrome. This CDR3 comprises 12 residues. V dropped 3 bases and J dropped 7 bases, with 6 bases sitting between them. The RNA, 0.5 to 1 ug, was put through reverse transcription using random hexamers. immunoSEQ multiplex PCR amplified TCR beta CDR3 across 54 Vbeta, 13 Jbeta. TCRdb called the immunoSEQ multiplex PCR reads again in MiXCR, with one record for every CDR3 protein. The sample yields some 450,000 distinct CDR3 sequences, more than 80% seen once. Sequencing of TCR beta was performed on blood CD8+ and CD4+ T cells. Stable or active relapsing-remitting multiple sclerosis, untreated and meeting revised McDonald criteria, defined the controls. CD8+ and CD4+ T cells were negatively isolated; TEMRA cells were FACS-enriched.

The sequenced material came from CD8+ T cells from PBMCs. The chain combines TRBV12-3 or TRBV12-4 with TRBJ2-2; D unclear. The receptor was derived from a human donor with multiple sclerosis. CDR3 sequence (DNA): TGTGCCAGCAGTTTTGGGGACGGGGAGCTGTTTTTT. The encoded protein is CASSFGDGELFF.